The 20 T cell receptor beta chains reported below all come from one sample, sequenced in a study of PD-1 blockade in classical Hodgkin lymphoma. Time point indicated: cycle 4 day 1 (C4D1), after five to seven weeks of nivolumab. Each patient experienced a relapse that followed autologous stem cell transplantation, and brentuximab vedotin exposure varied. The authors purified CD4+ T cells from thawed PBMCs by magnetic negative selection. Data came from immunoSEQ multiplex PCR; TCRdb stores just in-frame clones and leaves some out. The sample includes roughly 20,000 clones, roughly 65% of them seen just once. Sequencing was performed on CD4+ T cells from blood, taken before the fourth cycle of nivolumab. The receptors here all came from a human donor with classical Hodgkin lymphoma.

The rearrangement joins TRBV14 to TRBJ2-5; D not certain. This CDR3 comprises 13 residues. Trimming removed 1 base from V and 5 bases from J, with 8 bases in between. Germline values: CDR1 SGHDN, CDR2 FVKESK. The DNA of the CDR3 is TGTGCCAGCAGCCAAGGACGGCTGGAGACCCAGTACTTC. Translation: CASSQGRLETQYF.

V usage is TRBV12-5 and J usage is TRBJ1-1, with 7 nucleotides matching TRBD1. Germline trimming cut 5 bases from V and 0 bases from J; bases unmatched to any gene: 6. This CDR3 has 15 residues. Germline V CDR1 and CDR2: LGHNT, FRNRAP. The CDR3 DNA is TGTGCTAGTGGTGAACAGGGGTTGCTGAACACTGAAGCTTTCTTT. This gives the protein CASGEQGLLNTEAFF.

V is TRBV5-1 and J is TRBJ1-6; 10 bases map to TRBD1. The CDR3 runs 15 residues. V shed 2 bases and J 6 bases; nucleotides not matched to a gene: 2. Germline assignment: CDR1 SGHRS and CDR2 YFSETQ. The CDR3 sequence: CASSLGDRGNSPLHF. DNA for the CDR3: TGCGCCAGCAGCTTAGGGGACAGGGGTAATTCACCCCTCCACTTT.

This clone was observed once. The CDR3: CASSPGQGANYGYTF. The CDR3 DNA sequence: TGTGCCAGCAGCCCTGGACAGGGTGCTAACTATGGCTACACCTTC. The J gene is TRBJ1-2, the V gene TRBV5-4, with 8 nucleotides matching TRBD1. The CDR3 is 15 residues long. Losses at the gene ends were 4 bases for V and 0 bases for J; bases not matched to a gene: 5. The germline CDR1 and CDR2 sequences are SGHNT and YYREEE (reference sequence).

J is TRBJ2-3 and V is TRBV4-3; D remains ambiguous. Trimming removed 0 bases from V and 5 bases from J, with 9 bases in between. This CDR3 region has 14 residues. Germline V gene data show CDR1 as LGHNA and CDR2 as YSLEER. Here the CDR3 DNA reads TGCGCCAGCAGCCAAGACGCGTGGATAGATACGCAGTATTTT. Its protein product is CASSQDAWIDTQYF.

In its sample, this clone was seen once. CDR3: CASREGWGIGNTIYF. CDR3 nucleotides: TGTGCCAGCAGAGAAGGGTGGGGTATTGGAAACACCATATATTTT. The chain employs TRBV4-2 and TRBJ1-3, with D uncertain. With 6 bases removed from V and 3 bases from J, the gap between germline ends came to 15 bases. Germline V gene lookup returns CDR1 LGHNA and CDR2 YNFKEQ. The CDR3 covers 15 residues.

This CDR3 reads CARKWATSLASYEQYF. The DNA of the CDR3 is TGTGCCAGGAAGTGGGCTACTTCTTTGGCGTCCTACGAGCAGTACTTC. This chain links TRBV14 with TRBJ2-7; D not certain. CDR3 length: 16 amino acids. CDR1 and CDR2 from the germline V gene are SGHDN and FVKESK. V lost 9 bases and J 1 base, leaving 22 bases between the germline ends. The full variable domain, completed using reference TRBV14 and TRBJ2-7, is EAGVTQFPSHSVIEKGQTVTLRCDPISGHDNLYWYRRVMGKEIKFLLHFVKESKQDESGMPNNRFLAERTGGTYSTLKVQPAELEDSGVYFCARKWATSLASYEQYFGPGTRLTVT.

In this sample, this clone turned up once. The chain has TRBV14 and TRBJ2-2; D perhaps matches TRBD1 (6 bases). Germline V gives CDR1 SGHDN, CDR2 FVKESK. The V end was cut by 2 bases, the J end by 5 bases, with 9 bases between. There are 14 residues in the CDR3. CDR3 sequence (DNA): TGTGCCAGCAGCCAATTAACAGGGACCGGGGAGCTGTTTTTT. Its protein product is CASSQLTGTGELFF. The full variable domain, completed using reference TRBV14 and TRBJ2-2, is EAGVTQFPSHSVIEKGQTVTLRCDPISGHDNLYWYRRVMGKEIKFLLHFVKESKQDESGMPNNRFLAERTGGTYSTLKVQPAELEDSGVYFCASSQLTGTGELFFGEGSRLTVL.

V gene TRBV7-2 combines with J gene TRBJ2-1, with D tentatively TRBD2 (6 bases). The germline CDR1 and CDR2 sequences are SGHTA and FQGNSA. The CDR3 has 14 amino acids. Trimming took off 5 bases at V and 8 bases at J, with 16 bases between the two ends. DNA for the CDR3: TGTGCCAGCAGCCGAGGGACTCCGGTGGATGAGCAGTTCTTC. Translated: CASSRGTPVDEQFF. Variable domain in full (rest from reference TRBV7-2 and TRBJ2-1): GAGVSQSPSNKVTEKGKDVELRCDPISGHTALYWYRQSLGQGLEFLIYFQGNSAPDKSGLPSDRFSAERTGGSVSTLTIQRTQQEDSAVYLCASSRGTPVDEQFFGPGTRLTVL.

The sample holds a few counts of this clone. The gene calls are TRBV6-6 and TRBJ1-2, with 9 bases fitting TRBD1. CDR3 length equals 16 residues. Germline V gives CDR1 MNHNY, CDR2 SVGAGI (reference sequence). Trimming cost V 5 bases and J 6 bases; bases outside gene matches: 13. The CDR3 loop is CASSIGPGQGNDGYTF. The CDR3 nucleotides are TGTGCCAGCAGTATAGGCCCGGGACAGGGTAATGATGGCTACACCTTC.

This clone has just a few counts. The chain combines TRBV7-6 with TRBJ1-1; D might be TRBD1 (6 bases). The CDR3 consists of 16 residues. The V end lost 1 base, the J end lost 1 base, and 13 bases lay between the germline ends. Germline V gene data show CDR1 as SGHVS and CDR2 as FNYEAQ. The CDR3 DNA is TGTGCCAGCAGCTTAGAAATCGGCAGGGGGAACACTGAAGCTTTCTTT. This translates into CASSLEIGRGNTEAFF.

The table lists this clone with a few counts. This chain links TRBV10-3 with TRBJ1-1; TRBD1 matches 8 bases. The trim removed 10 bases at V and 5 bases at J, leaving 6 bases unmatched. The CDR3 totals 12 residues. Germline V gene data show CDR1 as ENHRY and CDR2 as SYGVKD. The CDR3 nucleotides read TGTGCCACTAGGACAGGGAGGACTGAAGCTTTCTTT. It specifies CATRTGRTEAFF.

The chain uses TRBV11-1 and TRBJ2-1, with D perhaps TRBD1 (5 bases). Germline CDR1 SGHAT, CDR2 FQDESV (reference sequence). Trimming left V 4 bases short and J 2 bases short, with 15 bases between. This CDR3 is 16 amino acids long. The CDR3 is CASSSLTGKTYNEQFF. The CDR3 nucleotides read TGTGCCAGCAGCTCCCTCACAGGAAAAACCTACAATGAGCAGTTCTTC. The variable domain in full, with the rest retrieved from reference TRBV11-1 and TRBJ2-1, is EAEVAQSPRYKITEKSQAVAFWCDPISGHATLYWYRQILGQGPELLVQFQDESVVDDSQLPKDRFSAERLKGVDSTLKIQPAELGDSAMYLCASSSLTGKTYNEQFFGPGTRLTVL.

The chain joins TRBV7-6 to TRBJ1-4, with D perhaps TRBD1 (5 bases). Germline-derived CDR1 and CDR2 are SGHVS and FNYEAQ. With 8 bases removed from V and 8 bases from J, the gap between germline ends came to 12 bases. CDR3 length: 12 residues. The CDR3 protein is CASGHGREKLFF. For the CDR3, the DNA is TGTGCCAGCGGACACGGCAGGGAAAAACTGTTTTTT. Filled out from reference TRBV7-6 and TRBJ1-4, the complete variable domain reads GAGVSQSPRYKVTKRGQDVALRCDPISGHVSLYWYRQALGQGPEFLTYFNYEAQQDKSGLPNDRFSAERPEGSISTLTIQRTEQRDSAMYRCASGHGREKLFFGSGTQLSVL.

The V call is TRBV7-6, the J call TRBJ2-1; 11 bases match TRBD2. This CDR3 has 15 residues. Per the germline V gene, CDR1 is SGHVS and CDR2 is FNYEAQ. V trimming: 1 base; J trimming: 8 bases; junction bases outside the gene matches: 4. The CDR3: CASSLVSGRAHEQFF. The CDR3 DNA reads as TGTGCCAGCAGCTTAGTTAGCGGGAGGGCGCATGAGCAGTTCTTC. The full variable domain, rest sourced from reference TRBV7-6 and TRBJ2-1, is GAGVSQSPRYKVTKRGQDVALRCDPISGHVSLYWYRQALGQGPEFLTYFNYEAQQDKSGLPNDRFSAERPEGSISTLTIQRTEQRDSAMYRCASSLVSGRAHEQFFGPGTRLTVL.

The rearrangement links TRBV28 to TRBJ1-1; maybe TRBD1 (5 bases). This CDR3 contains 15 residues. The ends were cut back, 6 bases at V and 0 bases at J, with 14 bases in the middle. In germline, CDR1 is MDHEN, CDR2 SYDVKM. The CDR3 is CASSLPTVLNTEAFF. The CDR3 DNA reads TGTGCCAGCAGCCTTCCGACAGTTCTGAACACTGAAGCTTTCTTT.

This clone was picked up one time. V and J are TRBV29-1 and TRBJ2-5, with D hard to call. The DNA end favors TRBJ2-7, so the J call may be wrong. The CDR3 runs 12 residues. From germline, CDR1 is SQVTM and CDR2 ANQGSEA. The DNA of the CDR3 is TGCAGCGTTGCGGACGGCACCTACGAGCAGTACTTC. This sequence encodes CSVADGTYEQYF.

The chain uses TRBV11-3 and TRBJ1-4; D unresolved. V was cut by 3 bases and J by 5 bases, with 7 bases left in between. The CDR3 length is 13 residues. Germline lookup yields CDR1 SGHNT and CDR2 YENEEA. CDR3 residues: CASSFQPNEKLFF. The CDR3 DNA follows: TGTGCCAGCAGCTTTCAACCGAATGAAAAACTGTTTTTT.

V and J are TRBV7-9 and TRBJ2-7; D is unresolved. Germline lookup yields CDR1 SEHNR and CDR2 FQNEAQ (reference sequence). The CDR3 has 12 residues. Trimming took off 1 base at V and 6 bases at J, with 7 bases between the two ends. Here the CDR3 reads CASSLEVGEQYF. CDR3 coding DNA: TGTGCCAGCAGCTTAGAAGTCGGCGAGCAGTACTTC.

This chain uses TRBV4-3 with TRBJ2-5; 9 nucleotides agree with TRBD2. V was pared by 2 bases and J by 2 bases, with 6 bases of the junction left unmatched. The V gene's germline CDR1 is LGHNA and CDR2 YSLEER. The CDR3 consists of 16 residues. As DNA, the CDR3 is TGCGCCAGCAGCCAACGGTTAGCGGGGGATCAAGAGACCCAGTACTTC. It is translated as CASSQRLAGDQETQYF.